These T cell receptor beta chains were read from a single sample in a study of blood T cells in healthy people across ages. TCRdb reanalysed the 5' RACE reads using MiXCR and keeps one entry per CDR3 protein. The sample lists around 1,500,000 distinct CDR3 sequences, about 30% occurring once. Sequencing input: blood. The receptors were sampled from a woman aged 25 to 39 in good health. CDR3s include the opening cysteine and the closing phenylalanine or tryptophan. The D gene is left open where the match is weak. Clone size is stated in some rows and not others, as once, few, many or a class when expanded.

v_gene: TRBV7-9
d_gene: NA
j_gene: TRBJ2-7
abundance: few
CDR3aa: CASSLPTGWEQYF
CDR3nt: TGTGCCAGCAGCTTGCCGACAGGATGGGAGCAGTACTTC

v_gene: TRBV14
d_gene: NA
j_gene: TRBJ2-7
abundance: few
CDR3aa: CASSAGVSLGYEQYF
CDR3nt: TGTGCCAGCAGCGCCGGGGTGAGCTTAGGCTACGAGCAGTACTTC

v_gene: TRBV5-1
d_gene: NA
j_gene: TRBJ2-7
abundance: many
CDR3aa: CASSLATGSFPYEQYF
CDR3nt: TGCGCCAGCAGCTTGGCAACGGGGTCTTTCCCCTACGAGCAGTACTTC

v_gene: TRBV21-1
d_gene: NA
j_gene: TRBJ2-4
abundance: few
CDR3aa: CASSDSGRTAAKNIQYF
CDR3nt: TGTGCCAGCTCCGATAGCGGGAGGACCGCAGCCAAAAACATTCAGTACTTC

v_gene: TRBV5-1
d_gene: NA
j_gene: TRBJ2-2
abundance: NA
CDR3aa: CASSLGPYGTGELFF
CDR3nt: TGCGCCAGCAGCTTGGGTCCCTACGGCACCGGGGAGCTGTTTTTT

v_gene: TRBV6-2/TRBV6-3
d_gene: TRBD2
j_gene: TRBJ2-5
abundance: many
CDR3aa: CASSPPGLASETQYF
CDR3nt: TGTGCCAGCAGCCCCCCGGGACTAGCCTCGGAGACCCAGTACTTC

v_gene: TRBV7-9
d_gene: TRBD2
j_gene: TRBJ2-1
abundance: NA
CDR3aa: CASSLTTSSGGIYNEQFF
CDR3nt: TGTGCCAGCAGCTTAACGACATCAAGCGGGGGGATATACAATGAGCAGTTCTTC

v_gene: TRBV5-1
d_gene: NA
j_gene: TRBJ2-7
abundance: NA
CDR3aa: CASSLGTVFYEQYF
CDR3nt: TGCGCCAGCAGCTTGGGGACAGTCTTTTACGAGCAGTACTTC

v_gene: TRBV7-2
d_gene: NA
j_gene: TRBJ2-7
abundance: many
CDR3aa: CASSLNSPAGSYEQYF
CDR3nt: TGTGCCAGCAGCTTAAATTCCCCAGCGGGTTCCTACGAGCAGTACTTC

v_gene: TRBV3-1
d_gene: NA
j_gene: TRBJ1-1
abundance: few
CDR3aa: CASSQEGDHTEAFF
CDR3nt: TGTGCCAGCAGCCAAGAAGGGGATCACACTGAAGCTTTCTTT

v_gene: TRBV28
d_gene: NA
j_gene: TRBJ2-3
abundance: many
CDR3aa: CASSLLDTQYF
CDR3nt: TGTGCCAGCAGTTTACTAGATACGCAGTATTTT

v_gene: TRBV12-5
d_gene: NA
j_gene: TRBJ2-1
abundance: many
CDR3aa: CASGLVQGEIAYNEQFF
CDR3nt: TGTGCTAGTGGTTTGGTGCAAGGCGAGATTGCCTACAATGAGCAGTTCTTC

v_gene: TRBV18
d_gene: TRBD1
j_gene: TRBJ1-2
abundance: NA
CDR3aa: CASSLMDRGDGYTF
CDR3nt: TGTGCCAGCTCACTAATGGACAGGGGCGACGGCTACACCTTC

v_gene: TRBV7-2
d_gene: NA
j_gene: TRBJ2-3
abundance: few
CDR3aa: CASSLLGIRDTQYF
CDR3nt: TGTGCCAGCAGCCTACTAGGAATTCGAGATACGCAGTATTTT

v_gene: TRBV3-1
d_gene: NA
j_gene: TRBJ1-4
abundance: NA
CDR3aa: CASSQRGGGKRFF
CDR3nt: TGTGCCAGCAGCCAACGGGGCGGAGGCAAACGGTTTTTT

v_gene: TRBV10-3
d_gene: NA
j_gene: TRBJ2-2
abundance: few
CDR3aa: CAISEQTGELFF
CDR3nt: TGTGCCATCAGTGAACAGACCGGGGAGCTGTTTTTT

v_gene: TRBV20-1
d_gene: TRBD1
j_gene: TRBJ1-4
abundance: NA
CDR3aa: CSVRRPQGAREKLFF
CDR3nt: TGCAGTGTCCGGAGACCACAGGGGGCGCGGGAAAAACTGTTTTTT

v_gene: TRBV7-3
d_gene: TRBD1
j_gene: TRBJ2-1
abundance: many
CDR3aa: CASSVTGVNEQFF
CDR3nt: TGTGCCAGCAGCGTGACAGGGGTCAATGAGCAGTTCTTC

v_gene: TRBV12-3/TRBV12-4
d_gene: TRBD2
j_gene: TRBJ2-1
abundance: NA
CDR3aa: CASSERTSGTNNEQFF
CDR3nt: TGTGCCAGCAGTGAGAGGACTAGCGGGACGAACAATGAGCAGTTCTTC

v_gene: TRBV20-1
d_gene: NA
j_gene: TRBJ1-5
abundance: many
CDR3aa: CSARDRENQPQHF
CDR3nt: TGCAGTGCTAGAGACCGGGAGAATCAGCCCCAGCATTTT

v_gene: TRBV29-1
d_gene: NA
j_gene: TRBJ1-2
abundance: many
CDR3aa: CSVEDRQGGGYTF
CDR3nt: TGCAGCGTTGAAGATCGGCAGGGCGGTGGCTACACCTTC

v_gene: TRBV9
d_gene: NA
j_gene: TRBJ2-6
abundance: NA
CDR3aa: CASRRAAGANVLTF
CDR3nt: TGTGCCAGCCGCAGGGCTGCTGGGGCCAACGTCCTGACTTTC

v_gene: TRBV7-8
d_gene: TRBD2
j_gene: TRBJ2-1
abundance: few
CDR3aa: CASSLSSPSGRYEQFF
CDR3nt: TGTGCCAGCAGCTTATCCAGCCCTAGCGGGAGGTACGAGCAGTTCTTC

v_gene: TRBV7-2
d_gene: TRBD1
j_gene: TRBJ2-6
abundance: few
CDR3aa: CASSPPLGTGGSGANVLTF
CDR3nt: TGTGCCAGCAGCCCCCCGCTGGGGACAGGGGGATCTGGGGCCAACGTCCTGACTTTC

v_gene: TRBV20-1
d_gene: NA
j_gene: TRBJ1-1
abundance: few
CDR3aa: CSAGLARRTEAFF
CDR3nt: TGCAGTGCTGGATTAGCACGTCGCACTGAAGCTTTCTTT

v_gene: TRBV6-5
d_gene: NA
j_gene: TRBJ2-1
abundance: many
CDR3aa: CASSSYGGKDNEQFF
CDR3nt: TGTGCCAGTAGTTCCTACGGGGGTAAGGACAATGAGCAGTTCTTC

v_gene: TRBV5-1
d_gene: TRBD1
j_gene: TRBJ2-2
abundance: NA
CDR3aa: CASSSDRVMGTRELFF
CDR3nt: TGCGCCAGCAGCTCGGACAGGGTAATGGGCACCCGGGAGCTGTTTTTT

v_gene: TRBV7-3
d_gene: NA
j_gene: TRBJ1-2
abundance: NA
CDR3aa: CASSLTNAGPLGVGYTF
CDR3nt: TGTGCCAGCAGCTTAACAAACGCAGGGCCTCTAGGGGTTGGCTACACCTTC

v_gene: TRBV15
d_gene: NA
j_gene: TRBJ1-4
abundance: NA
CDR3aa: CATSREGTATNEKLFF
CDR3nt: TGTGCCACCAGCAGAGAGGGGACCGCAACTAATGAAAAACTGTTTTTT

v_gene: TRBV7-9
d_gene: NA
j_gene: TRBJ2-1
abundance: NA
CDR3aa: CASSSRDRHNEQFF
CDR3nt: TGTGCCAGCAGCTCTAGGGACCGACACAATGAGCAGTTCTTC

v_gene: TRBV11-2
d_gene: NA
j_gene: TRBJ2-4
abundance: few
CDR3aa: CASRGLGKNIQYF
CDR3nt: TGTGCCAGCCGAGGGTTGGGCAAAAACATTCAGTACTTC

v_gene: TRBV6-2/TRBV6-3
d_gene: NA
j_gene: TRBJ2-5
abundance: NA
CDR3aa: CASSYSGWELQETQYF
CDR3nt: TGTGCCAGCAGTTACTCGGGTTGGGAGCTCCAAGAGACCCAGTACTTC

v_gene: TRBV29-1
d_gene: TRBD2
j_gene: TRBJ2-5
abundance: few
CDR3aa: CSVGGLAGKETQYF
CDR3nt: TGCAGCGTTGGGGGACTAGCGGGTAAAGAGACCCAGTACTTC

v_gene: TRBV29-1
d_gene: NA
j_gene: TRBJ2-5
abundance: NA
CDR3aa: CSEGGGPGETQYF
CDR3nt: TGCAGCGAGGGTGGAGGGCCGGGGGAGACCCAGTACTTC

v_gene: TRBV12-3/TRBV12-4
d_gene: TRBD1
j_gene: TRBJ2-1
abundance: few
CDR3aa: CASTNGQGALNEQFF
CDR3nt: TGTGCCAGCACAAACGGACAGGGGGCGCTTAATGAGCAGTTCTTC

v_gene: TRBV20-1
d_gene: NA
j_gene: TRBJ2-7
abundance: many
CDR3aa: CSAQTKGFEQYF
CDR3nt: TGCAGTGCTCAGACGAAGGGGTTCGAGCAGTACTTC

v_gene: TRBV20-1
d_gene: NA
j_gene: TRBJ2-7
abundance: many
CDR3aa: CSAHGLNSYEQYF
CDR3nt: TGCAGTGCTCACGGACTAAACTCCTACGAGCAGTACTTC

v_gene: TRBV7-2
d_gene: NA
j_gene: TRBJ1-1
abundance: NA
CDR3aa: CASSLLGASTEAFF
CDR3nt: TGTGCCAGCAGCTTATTGGGGGCTAGCACTGAAGCTTTCTTT

v_gene: TRBV6-1
d_gene: TRBD2
j_gene: TRBJ2-5
abundance: few
CDR3aa: CASSLSGLAGGSETQYF
CDR3nt: TGTGCCAGCAGTCTTTCCGGACTAGCGGGAGGTTCAGAGACCCAGTACTTC

v_gene: TRBV9
d_gene: TRBD2
j_gene: TRBJ2-1
abundance: NA
CDR3aa: CANSVGWGTSGHEQFF
CDR3nt: TGTGCCAACAGCGTAGGTTGGGGGACTAGCGGGCATGAGCAGTTCTTC